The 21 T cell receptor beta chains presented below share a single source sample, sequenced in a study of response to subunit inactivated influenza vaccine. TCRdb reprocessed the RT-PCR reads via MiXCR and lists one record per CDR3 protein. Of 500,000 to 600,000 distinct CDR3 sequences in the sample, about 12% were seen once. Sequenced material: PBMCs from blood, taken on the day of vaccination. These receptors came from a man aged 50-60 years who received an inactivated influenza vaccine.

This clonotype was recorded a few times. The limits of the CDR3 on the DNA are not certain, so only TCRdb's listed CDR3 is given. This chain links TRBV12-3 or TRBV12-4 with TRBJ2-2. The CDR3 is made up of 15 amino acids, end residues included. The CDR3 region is CASSLGAFGAGELFF.

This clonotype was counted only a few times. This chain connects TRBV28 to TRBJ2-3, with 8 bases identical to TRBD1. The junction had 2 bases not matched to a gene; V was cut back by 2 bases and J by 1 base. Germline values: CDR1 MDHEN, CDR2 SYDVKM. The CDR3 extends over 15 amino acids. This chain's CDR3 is CASSLMDRGTDTQYF. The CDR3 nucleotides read TGTGCCAGCAGTTTAATGGACAGGGGCACAGATACGCAGTATTTT.

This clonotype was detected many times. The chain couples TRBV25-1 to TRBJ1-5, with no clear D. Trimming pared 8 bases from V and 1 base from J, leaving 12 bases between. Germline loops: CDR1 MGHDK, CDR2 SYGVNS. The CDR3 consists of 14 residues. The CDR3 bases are TGTGCCAGCGGCCGGGAGCTAAGCAATCAGCCCCAGCATTTT. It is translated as CASGRELSNQPQHF.

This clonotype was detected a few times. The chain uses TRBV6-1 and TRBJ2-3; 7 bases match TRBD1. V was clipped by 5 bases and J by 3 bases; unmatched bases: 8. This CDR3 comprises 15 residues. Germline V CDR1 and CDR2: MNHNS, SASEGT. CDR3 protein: CASSTSGTATDTQYF. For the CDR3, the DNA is TGTGCCAGCAGTACCTCCGGGACAGCGACAGATACGCAGTATTTT.

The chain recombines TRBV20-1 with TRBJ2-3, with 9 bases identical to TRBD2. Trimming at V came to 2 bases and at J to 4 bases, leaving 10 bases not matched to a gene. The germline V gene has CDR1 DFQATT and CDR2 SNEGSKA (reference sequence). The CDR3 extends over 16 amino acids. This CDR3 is CSARPGTSGWADTQYF. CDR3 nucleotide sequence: TGCAGTGCTAGACCCGGCACTAGCGGGTGGGCAGATACGCAGTATTTT.

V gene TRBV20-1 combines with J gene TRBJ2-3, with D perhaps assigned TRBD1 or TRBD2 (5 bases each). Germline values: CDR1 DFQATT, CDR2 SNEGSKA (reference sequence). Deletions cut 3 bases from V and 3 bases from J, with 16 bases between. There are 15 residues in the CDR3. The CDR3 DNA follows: TGCAGTGCTAGCGACCGGGACCAGGCAACAGATACGCAGTATTTT. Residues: CSASDRDQATDTQYF.

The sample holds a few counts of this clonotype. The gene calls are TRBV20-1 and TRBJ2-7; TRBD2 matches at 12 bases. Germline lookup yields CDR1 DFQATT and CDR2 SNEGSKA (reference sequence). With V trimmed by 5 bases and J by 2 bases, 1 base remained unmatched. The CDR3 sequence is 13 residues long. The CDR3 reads CSASSGRAYEQYF. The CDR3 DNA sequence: TGCAGTGCTTCTAGCGGGAGGGCCTACGAGCAGTACTTC.

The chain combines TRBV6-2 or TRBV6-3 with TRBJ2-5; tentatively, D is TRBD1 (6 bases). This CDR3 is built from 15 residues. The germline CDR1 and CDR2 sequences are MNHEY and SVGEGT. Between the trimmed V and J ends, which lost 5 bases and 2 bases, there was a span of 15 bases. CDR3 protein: CASSRHRDIQETQYF. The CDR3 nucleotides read TGTGCCAGCAGTCGGCACCGGGACATTCAAGAGACCCAGTACTTC.

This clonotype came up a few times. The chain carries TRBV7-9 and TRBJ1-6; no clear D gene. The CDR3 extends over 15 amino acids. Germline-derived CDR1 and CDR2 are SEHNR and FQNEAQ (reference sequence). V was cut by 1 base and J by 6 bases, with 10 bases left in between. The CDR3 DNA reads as TGTGCCAGCAGCTTAGTTCGGGGTCCTAATTCACCCCTCCACTTT. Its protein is CASSLVRGPNSPLHF.

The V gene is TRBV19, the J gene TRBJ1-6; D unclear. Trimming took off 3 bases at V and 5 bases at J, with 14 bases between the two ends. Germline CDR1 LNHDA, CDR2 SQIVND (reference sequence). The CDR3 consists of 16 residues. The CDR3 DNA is TGTGCCAGTAGTATGTTTATCAGAGGAGATAATTCACCCCTCCACTTT. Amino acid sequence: CASSMFIRGDNSPLHF.

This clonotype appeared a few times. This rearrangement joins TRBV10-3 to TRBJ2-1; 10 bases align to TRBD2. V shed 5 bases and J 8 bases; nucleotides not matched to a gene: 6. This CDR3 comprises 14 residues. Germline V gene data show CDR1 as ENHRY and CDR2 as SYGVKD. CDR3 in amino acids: CAISPTSGIYEQFF. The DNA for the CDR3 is TGTGCCATCAGTCCTACTAGCGGGATTTATGAGCAGTTCTTC.

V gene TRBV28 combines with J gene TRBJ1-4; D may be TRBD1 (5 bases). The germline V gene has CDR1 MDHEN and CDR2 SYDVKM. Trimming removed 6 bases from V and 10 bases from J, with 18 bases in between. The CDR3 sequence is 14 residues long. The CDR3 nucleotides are TGTGCCAGCAGCCGAGAGGGACTCTCGGGAAAACTGTTTTTT. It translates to CASSREGLSGKLFF.

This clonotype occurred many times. The chain's CDR3 is CASSWSGGRNNEQFF. As DNA, the CDR3 is TGTGCCAGCAGTTGGTCGGGGGGGCGGAACAATGAGCAGTTCTTC. The V gene is TRBV6-2 or TRBV6-3, the J gene TRBJ2-1; TRBD2 agrees at 8 bases. This CDR3 spans 15 amino acids. The germline V gene has CDR1 MNHEY and CDR2 SVGEGT. Losses at the gene ends were 4 bases for V and 5 bases for J; bases not matched to a gene: 7.

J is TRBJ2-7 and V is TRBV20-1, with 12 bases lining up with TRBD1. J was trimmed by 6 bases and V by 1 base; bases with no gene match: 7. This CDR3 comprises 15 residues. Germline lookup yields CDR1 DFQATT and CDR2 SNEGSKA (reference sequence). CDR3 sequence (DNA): TGCAGTGCTAGAGCCCCGGGACAGGGGGCTGGCGAGCAGTACTTC. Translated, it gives CSARAPGQGAGEQYF.

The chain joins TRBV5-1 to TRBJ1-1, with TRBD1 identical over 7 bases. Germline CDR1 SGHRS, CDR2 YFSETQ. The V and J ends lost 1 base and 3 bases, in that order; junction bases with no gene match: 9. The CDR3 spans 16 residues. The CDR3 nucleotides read TGCGCCAGCAGCTTGATTGGCAGGGGGACTGACACTGAAGCTTTCTTT. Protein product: CASSLIGRGTDTEAFF.

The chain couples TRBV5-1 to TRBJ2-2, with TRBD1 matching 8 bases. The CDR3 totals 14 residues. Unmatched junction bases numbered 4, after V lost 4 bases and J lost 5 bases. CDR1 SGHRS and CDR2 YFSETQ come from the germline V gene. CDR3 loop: CASSQGAGTGELFF. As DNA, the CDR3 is TGCGCCAGCAGCCAGGGGGCAGGGACCGGGGAGCTGTTTTTT.

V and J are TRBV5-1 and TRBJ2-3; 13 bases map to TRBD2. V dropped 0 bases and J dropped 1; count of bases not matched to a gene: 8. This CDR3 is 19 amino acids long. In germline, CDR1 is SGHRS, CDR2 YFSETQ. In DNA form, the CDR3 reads TGCGCCAGCAGCTTGGTTGGGACTAGCGGGGTCTTAGGCACAGATACGCAGTATTTT. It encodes CASSLVGTSGVLGTDTQYF.

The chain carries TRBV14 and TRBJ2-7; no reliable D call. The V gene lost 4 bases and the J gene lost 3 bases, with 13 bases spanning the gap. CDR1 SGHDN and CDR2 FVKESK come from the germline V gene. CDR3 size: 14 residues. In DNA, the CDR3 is TGTGCCAGCAGCCCCCGGAAGGGCTACTACGAGCAGTACTTC. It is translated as CASSPRKGYYEQYF.

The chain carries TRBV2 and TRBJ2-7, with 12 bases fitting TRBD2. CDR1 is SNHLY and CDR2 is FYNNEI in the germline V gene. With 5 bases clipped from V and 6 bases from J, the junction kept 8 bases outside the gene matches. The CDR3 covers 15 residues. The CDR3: CASSRTSGEVIEQYF. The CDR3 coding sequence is TGTGCCAGCAGTCGGACTAGCGGGGAGGTTATCGAGCAGTACTTC.

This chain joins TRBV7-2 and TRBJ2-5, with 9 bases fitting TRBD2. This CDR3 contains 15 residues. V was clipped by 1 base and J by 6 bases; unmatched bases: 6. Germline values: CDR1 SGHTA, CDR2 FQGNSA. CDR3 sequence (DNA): TGTGCCAGCAGCTTAGATAGCGGGAGATCCAAGACCCAGTACTTC. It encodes CASSLDSGRSKTQYF.

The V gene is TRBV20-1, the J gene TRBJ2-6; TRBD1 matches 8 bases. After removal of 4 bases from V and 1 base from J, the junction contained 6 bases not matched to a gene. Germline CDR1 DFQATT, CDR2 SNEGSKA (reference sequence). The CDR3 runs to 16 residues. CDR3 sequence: CSAKAGGNSGANVLTF. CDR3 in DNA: TGCAGTGCTAAGGCAGGGGGCAATTCTGGGGCCAACGTCCTGACTTTC.